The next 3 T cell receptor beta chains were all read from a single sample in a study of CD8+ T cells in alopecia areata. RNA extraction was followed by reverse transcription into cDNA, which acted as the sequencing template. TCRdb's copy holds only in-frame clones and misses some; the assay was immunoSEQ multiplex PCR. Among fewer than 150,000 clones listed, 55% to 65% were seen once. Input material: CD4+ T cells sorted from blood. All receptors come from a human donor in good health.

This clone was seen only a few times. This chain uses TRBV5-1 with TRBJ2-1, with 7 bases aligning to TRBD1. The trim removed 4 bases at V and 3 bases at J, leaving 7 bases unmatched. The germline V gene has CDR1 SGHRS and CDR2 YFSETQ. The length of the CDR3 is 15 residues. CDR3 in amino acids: CASSVSGQLYNEQFF. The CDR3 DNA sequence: TGCGCCAGCAGCGTATCGGGACAGCTCTACAATGAGCAGTTCTTC.

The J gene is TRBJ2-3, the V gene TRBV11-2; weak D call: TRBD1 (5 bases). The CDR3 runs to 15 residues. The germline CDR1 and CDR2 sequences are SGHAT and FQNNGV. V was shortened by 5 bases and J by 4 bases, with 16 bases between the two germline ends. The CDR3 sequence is CASSRRGTGADTQYF. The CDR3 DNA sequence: TGTGCCAGCAGCAGGCGAGGAACAGGCGCAGATACGCAGTATTTT.

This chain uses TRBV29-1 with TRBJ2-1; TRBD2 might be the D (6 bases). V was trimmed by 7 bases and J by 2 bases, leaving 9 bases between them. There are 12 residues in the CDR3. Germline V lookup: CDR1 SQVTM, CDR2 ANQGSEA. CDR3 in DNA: TGCAGCGGGCGGGACCCCTACAATGAGCAGTTCTTC. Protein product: CSGRDPYNEQFF.